This TCR beta chain was sequenced in a study of blood T cells in healthy people across ages. Study details: About one barcoded beta molecule per two T cells came from capture by template switching. Study-level findings and limits: Long-lived donors exceeded aged donors in naive CD4+ cells and diversity.

As regards this clonotype: Its antigen is currently unknown.

V was trimmed by 6 bases and J by 6 bases, leaving 10 bases between them. CDR3 length equals 12 residues. Germline V gene lookup returns CDR1 MNHNY and CDR2 SVGAGI (reference sequence). A second PCR, run for about 7 to 11 cycles, used a sample-barcoded 5' primer plus a J-beta primer mix. MiXCR, run by TCRdb on the 5' RACE reads, gives a single entry per CDR3 protein. In the table there are 1.5 million to 2 million distinct CDR3 sequences, around 48% of which are singletons. It was roughly 10 milliliters of peripheral blood that were drawn from each donor. The chain couples TRBV6-6 to TRBJ2-3, with D unclear. Source material: blood. This TCR was sampled from a woman between 40 and 55 years old in good health. CDR3 coding DNA: TGTGCCAGCAGCCAGTATCGGGATACGCAGTATTTT. Amino acid sequence: CASSQYRDTQYF.